One T cell receptor (beta chain) is described in this entry. The antigen is unknown. CDR3 regions of TCR beta were amplified from RNA transcripts. First-round RT-PCR employed HTBI primers, with a second-round multiplex PCR after it. Each CDR3 protein gets one entry after TCRdb re-called the multiplex PCR reads with MiXCR. This table holds 740,000 or so distinct CDR3 sequences, approximately 40% found once. The CDR3 covers 17 residues. Germline CDR1 and CDR2: DFQATT and SNEGSKA (reference sequence). V lost 0 bases and J 4 bases, leaving 18 bases between the germline ends. These data originate in a study of Graves' ophthalmopathy and Graves' hyperthyroidism. Notes on the study in general: Blood also harbored most expanded thyroid clonotypes above 0.001 frequency. The model predicted ophthalmopathy progression with about 71% sensitivity and approximately 72% specificity.

Ophthalmopathy was moderately-to-severely active, CAS at least 3, NOSPECS at least 4, lasting under 3 months. Fresh peripheral blood, roughly 9.4 ml, was the PBMC source. The specimen sequenced was peripheral blood. This clonotype originated in an adult man with Graves' ophthalmopathy. This chain connects TRBV20-1 to TRBJ1-4, with a possible D match to TRBD1 (5 bases). CDR3 in DNA: TGCAGTGCTAGAGATATTCTTTCCGGGACCTATAATGAAAAACTGTTTTTT. This encodes CSARDILSGTYNEKLFF.